What follows are 19 T cell receptor beta chains derived from one specimen sequenced in a study of T cells expressing NK-cell markers (dated by TCRdb to 2018 to 2021). The library relied on 5' RACE. The sequencer was an Illumina HiSeq 2000. Following reprocessing of the reads by TCRdb, the data hold one row per CDR3 protein sequence and no DNA is available. The sample table gives 500,000 to 700,000 distinct CDR3 sequences. The top ten constitute roughly 3.4% of the sample. Input material: blood T cells: a sorted CD56 or NKG2C T cell subset, CD4+ or CD8+ T cells, or bulk PBMC T cells (not recorded which). All receptors derive from a man younger than 35 in good health. Donor details come from another sample of the same person, matched by shared clones.

V gene TRBV28 combines with J gene TRBJ1-5; TCRdb designates TRBD1, a call that cannot be tested without DNA. Germline V gene data show CDR1 as MDHEN and CDR2 as SYDVKM. The CDR3 sequence is 15 residues long. CDR3 loop: CASSFGQAGYQPQHF.

This sequence joins TRBV10-2 and TRBJ2-3; with no DNA, the TCRdb D assignment of TRBD1 cannot be verified. This CDR3 has 15 residues. Germline V gene sequence: CDR1 WSHSY, CDR2 SAAADI. The CDR3 loop reads CASGRDRATTDTQYF.

The chain employs TRBV20-1 and TRBJ2-1. The germline V gene has CDR1 DFQATT and CDR2 SNEGSKA (reference sequence). There are 15 residues in the CDR3. The chain's CDR3 is CSARDMDRSYNEQFF.

V usage is TRBV5-1 and J usage is TRBJ1-5. The germline V gene encodes CDR1 SGHRS and CDR2 YFSETQ. The CDR3 spans 15 residues. CDR3 loop: CASSLSAGPNQPQHF.

This chain links TRBV7-8 with TRBJ2-7; TCRdb's D call, TRBD2, is unchecked because there is no DNA. CDR3 size: 15 residues. Germline-derived CDR1 and CDR2 are SGHVS and FQNEAQ. CDR3 protein: CASSRTSGIGYEQYF.

The chain is built from TRBV3-1 and TRBJ2-1. Germline V gene data show CDR1 as LGHDT and CDR2 as YNNKEL (reference sequence). The CDR3 has 15 residues. The CDR3 region is CASSQLSRGNNEQFF.

The gene calls are TRBV9 and TRBJ2-3. The germline V gene has CDR1 SGDLS and CDR2 YYNGEE. The CDR3 is 15 residues long. The CDR3 protein is CASSVGTFTPDTQYF.

The genes are TRBV4-1 and TRBJ1-2. From germline, CDR1 is MGHRA and CDR2 YSYEKL. The CDR3 covers 14 residues. The CDR3 sequence is CASSQAKFAYGYTF.

This chain connects TRBV10-3 to TRBJ2-5; the D call of TRBD1 rests on TCRdb alone, since no DNA is present to check it. The germline gives CDR1 ENHRY, CDR2 SYGVKD. The CDR3 sequence is 13 residues long. The CDR3 loop reads CAITRDTEETQYF.

The chain is built from TRBV29-1 and TRBJ2-5; TCRdb's D gene call, TRBD1, goes unchecked for lack of DNA. The CDR3 sequence is 15 residues long. In germline, CDR1 is SQVTM, CDR2 ANQGSEA. CDR3 sequence: CSVEGSQPLQETQYF. Filled out from reference TRBV29-1 and TRBJ2-5, the complete variable domain reads SAVISQKPSRDICQRGTSLTIQCQVDSQVTMMFWYRQQPGQSLTLIATANQGSEATYESGFVIDKFPISRPNLTFSTLTVSNMSPEDSSIYLCSVEGSQPLQETQYFGPGTRLLVL.

J is TRBJ2-3 and V is TRBV29-1. This CDR3 has 13 amino acids. Germline CDR1 SQVTM, CDR2 ANQGSEA. The CDR3 protein is CSAPITSTDTQYF.

The rearrangement joins TRBV7-8 to TRBJ1-1; absent DNA, TCRdb's TRBD1 call cannot be checked. Germline V CDR1 and CDR2: SGHVS, FQNEAQ. CDR3 size: 15 residues. This chain's CDR3 is CASSLARAGGTEAFF.

The genes are TRBV5-1 and TRBJ2-1. CDR1 and CDR2 from the germline V gene are SGHRS and YFSETQ. The CDR3 is 14 residues long. The CDR3 sequence: CASRVAAYHNEQFF.

V and J are TRBV15 and TRBJ2-7; TCRdb reports TRBD1, a call that lacks DNA to check it against. The CDR3 is 17 residues long. Germline lookup yields CDR1 LNHNV and CDR2 YYDKDF (reference sequence). The CDR3 is CATSRDFGSETGTEQYF.

The chain couples TRBV5-1 to TRBJ1-6; TCRdb's assignment of TRBD1 cannot be checked, as there is no DNA. The CDR3 runs 14 residues. Germline assignment: CDR1 SGHRS and CDR2 YFSETQ. This CDR3 is CASRSGQTGSPLHF.

J is TRBJ2-1 and V is TRBV5-5; TCRdb proposes TRBD1, but this gene call is untestable without DNA. The CDR3 covers 15 residues. CDR1 SGHKS and CDR2 YYEKEE come from the germline V gene (reference sequence). The CDR3 here is CASSGGQGPYNEQFF.

The CDR3 loop is CASSWAGRTSGTDTQYF. V is TRBV5-1 and J is TRBJ2-3; TCRdb designates TRBD2, a call that cannot be tested without DNA. Germline lookup yields CDR1 SGHRS and CDR2 YFSETQ. The CDR3 length is 17 residues.

The rearrangement uses TRBV11-2 and TRBJ2-3; the TRBD2 assignment by TCRdb is unverifiable without DNA. Germline V gene sequence: CDR1 SGHAT, CDR2 FQNNGV. The CDR3 consists of 15 residues. CDR3: CASSSVKGGGDTQYF.

This sequence joins TRBV7-9 and TRBJ2-1; no DNA is available, so the TRBD1 call from TCRdb remains unchecked. Germline CDR1 reads SEHNR; CDR2 reads FQNEAQ (reference sequence). This CDR3 spans 16 amino acids. The CDR3 sequence: CASSIWTGALGYEQFF.